The rows below give T cell receptor beta chains drawn from one sample of a study of T-cell reconstitution after alpha-beta-depleted transplantation in children. MiXCR, run by TCRdb on the PCR reads, gives a single entry per CDR3 protein. The sample has about 440,000 distinct CDR3 sequences; 43% are singletons. The source material was PBMCs, sampled before TCRalphabeta/CD19-depleted stem cell transplant. The origin of the receptors is a girl aged 2-10 years with aplastic anemia, due to receive a stem cell transplant. Each CDR3 is given with its conserved first and last residue. A D gene is named only where the DNA matches it firmly. Not every row has a clone size; where given, it reads once, few, many or a size class.

D gene	V gene	J gene	clone size	CDR3 protein	CDR3 DNA
TRBD1	TRBV5-5	TRBJ2-7	many	CASSYTGTGILYEQYF	TGTGCCAGCAGCTACACCGGGACAGGGATCCTCTACGAGCAGTACTTC
TRBD2	TRBV5-1	TRBJ2-1	once	CASRNFPGLAGGEQFF	TGCGCCAGCAGGAATTTCCCAGGACTAGCGGGAGGTGAGCAGTTCTTC
-	TRBV6-5	TRBJ2-5	-	CASSYSPGAQETQYF	TGTGCCAGCAGTTACTCACCCGGGGCCCAAGAGACCCAGTACTTC
-	TRBV5-1	TRBJ2-5	-	CASSLEMSWETQYF	TGCGCCAGCAGCTTGGAAATGTCGTGGGAGACCCAGTACTTC
-	TRBV30	TRBJ2-5	few	CAWKSNGKETQYF	TGTGCCTGGAAGAGTAACGGGAAAGAGACCCAGTACTTC
TRBD2	TRBV7-9	TRBJ2-1	-	CASSAGTSGTNEQFF	TGTGCCAGCAGCGCCGGGACTAGCGGGACTAATGAGCAGTTCTTC
-	TRBV5-1	TRBJ2-6	-	CASGRFSNSGANVLTF	TGCGCCAGCGGGCGGTTCTCCAACTCTGGGGCCAACGTCCTGACTTTC
TRBD2	TRBV28	TRBJ2-1	-	CASESGTSGNEQFF	TGTGCCTCAGAGTCGGGGACTAGCGGCAATGAGCAGTTCTTC
TRBD1	TRBV5-1	TRBJ1-6	many	CASSLGQGAQDLHF	TGCGCCAGCAGCTTGGGACAGGGGGCCCAAGACCTCCACTTT
-	TRBV4-2	TRBJ1-3	-	CASSRTWGEAGNTIYF	TGTGCCAGCAGCCGTACATGGGGGGAGGCTGGAAACACCATATATTTT
TRBD2	TRBV29-1	TRBJ2-7	-	CSVKREGLTYEQYF	TGCAGCGTAAAGCGGGAGGGACTAACCTACGAGCAGTACTTC
-	TRBV5-1	TRBJ2-7	once	CASSLEAPADEQYF	TGCGCCAGCAGCTTGGAGGCCCCTGCAGACGAGCAGTACTTC
-	TRBV20-1	TRBJ1-1	once	CSARVGGRDTEAFF	TGCAGTGCTAGAGTGGGGGGGAGGGACACTGAAGCTTTCTTT
-	TRBV20-1	TRBJ2-7	many	CSAGQGGYYEQYF	TGCAGTGCTGGTCAGGGCGGGTACTACGAGCAGTACTTC